This entry concerns a single T cell receptor beta chain. This sample is drawn from a study of blood T cell repertoires in COVID-19. The authors' processing: Amplification of reference gene primers was used by the study to estimate nucleated cell counts. Generated by immunoSEQ multiplex PCR, the TCRdb table keeps only in-frame clones and is missing some. V, J and clone size derive from that table, while D and trimming were established from the DNA sequence. The repertoire consists of approximately 280,000 clones, with just under 90% occurring once and the leading ten covering about 2%. Participants were aged about 18 to 89 years from roughly 25 US areas. Grouping used clinical history reported by participants in a survey and questionnaire. The V gene's germline CDR1 is SGDLS and CDR2 YYNGEE. The CDR3 sequence is 15 residues long. The trim removed 0 bases at V and 4 bases at J, leaving 4 bases unmatched.

This TCR came from a woman aged 55-69 years who had recovered from COVID-19. Material for sequencing was PBMCs or T cells enriched from blood (not recorded which). The J gene is TRBJ1-5, the V gene TRBV9; 7 bases are shared with TRBD1. The CDR3 coding sequence is TGTGCCAGCAGCGTAGGAGGGGGCGGAAATCAGCCCCAGCATTTT. Its protein product is CASSVGGGGNQPQHF.